The 8 T cell receptor beta chains presented below share a single source sample, sequenced in a study of cytomegalovirus exposure and HLA in healthy donors. The PCR had 60 Vbeta and 13 Jbeta primers. Sequencing used immunoSEQ multiplex PCR; TCRdb keeps in-frame clones, though not all of them. The table has 100,000 to 150,000 clones, 65% to 90% seen once. Sequences were obtained from PBMCs. These receptors all stem from a girl aged 2 to 9 in good health and CMV-seronegative.

V and J are TRBV28 and TRBJ1-3; D might be TRBD1 (5 bases). In germline, CDR1 is MDHEN, CDR2 SYDVKM. The CDR3 contains 18 residues. Trimming pared 7 bases from V and 1 base from J, leaving 23 bases between. CDR3 in DNA: TGTGCCAGCACCCTCATCTCGCCGACAGAATCTTCTGGAAACACCATATATTTT. Protein product: CASTLISPTESSGNTIYF.

This chain uses TRBV7-9 with TRBJ1-2; D remains unclear. Trimming took 4 bases from V and 2 from J, leaving 14 bases between them. The CDR3 contains 15 residues. Germline CDR1 SEHNR, CDR2 FQNEAQ (reference sequence). The CDR3 spells CASSSLRSTNYGYTF. CDR3 DNA sequence: TGTGCCAGCAGCTCCCTTCGTTCTACGAACTATGGCTACACCTTC.

The CDR3 here is CASSQGPPGLAGVVNEQFF. The CDR3 nucleotides read TGTGCCAGCAGTCAAGGGCCTCCGGGACTAGCGGGAGTTGTCAATGAGCAGTTCTTC. The chain combines TRBV6-1 with TRBJ2-1, with 14 bases fitting TRBD2. V shed 5 bases and J 6 bases; nucleotides not matched to a gene: 15. Germline CDR1 reads MNHNS; CDR2 reads SASEGT. This CDR3 is built from 19 residues.

V is TRBV7-2 and J is TRBJ2-2, with D unclear. This CDR3 contains 14 residues. Trimming removed 2 bases at V and 5 bases at J, with 9 bases between. Germline CDR1 is SGHTA and CDR2 is FQGNSA. CDR3 loop: CASSLTRSTGELFF. The CDR3 DNA sequence: TGTGCCAGCAGCTTAACGAGGTCGACCGGGGAGCTGTTTTTT.

The V call is TRBV4-1, the J call TRBJ2-1; D may be TRBD2 (5 bases). The ends were cut back, 1 base at V and 0 bases at J, with 25 bases in the middle. Germline loops: CDR1 MGHRA, CDR2 YSYEKL. This CDR3 has 21 amino acids. The CDR3 protein is CASSQGVAGVSGRGSYNEQFF. The CDR3 DNA is TGCGCCAGCAGCCAAGGAGTCGCCGGTGTGTCGGGCCGGGGCTCCTACAATGAGCAGTTCTTC.

This clone was seen a handful of times. The chain has TRBV2 and TRBJ2-7, with 8 bases aligning to TRBD1. The ends lost 6 bases at V and 1 base at J; junction bases unmatched: 11. This CDR3 region has 16 residues. Germline V CDR1 and CDR2: SNHLY, FYNNEI. CDR3 nucleotide sequence: TGTGCCAGCAGGGGTCACCGGGACAGGACGTCCTACGAGCAGTACTTC. It translates to CASRGHRDRTSYEQYF.

This chain uses TRBV4-2 with TRBJ1-6; maybe TRBD1 (5 bases). Trimming took off 1 base at V and 0 bases at J, with 22 bases between the two ends. The CDR3 spans 21 residues. Germline assignment: CDR1 LGHNA and CDR2 YNFKEQ. The CDR3 here is CASSQGAGWFRSSSYNSPLHF. In nucleotides, the CDR3 is TGTGCCAGCAGCCAAGGGGCAGGGTGGTTTCGTTCGAGCTCCTATAATTCACCCCTCCACTTT.

The chain couples TRBV7-9 to TRBJ1-2; 7 nucleotides match TRBD1. The length of the CDR3 is 13 residues. V shed 8 bases and J 5 bases; nucleotides not matched to a gene: 8. Per germline, CDR1 SEHNR and CDR2 FQNEAQ (reference sequence). CDR3 sequence (DNA): TGTGCCAGCCGAAGCCCACAGGGGTATGGCTACACCTTC. This encodes CASRSPQGYGYTF.